Listed below are T cell receptor beta chains from one sample, sequenced in a study of response to subunit inactivated influenza vaccine. From the RT-PCR reads, TCRdb called clonotypes with MiXCR, one entry per CDR3 protein. The table lists a few hundred thousand distinct CDR3 sequences, 20% to 25% of them singletons. The sample here was PBMCs from blood, taken less than 22 months after vaccination. These receptor sequences come from a man aged 50-75 years who received an inactivated influenza vaccine. CDR3s include the opening cysteine and the closing phenylalanine or tryptophan. A D gene is named only where the DNA matches it firmly. Size tells how often a clone was seen (once, few, many) or the class of an expanded clone, and some rows leave it out.

CDR3 DNA: TGTGCCAGCAGTAACAGGGTTCCGATCGCAGATACGCAGTATTTT; CDR3 protein: CASSNRVPIADTQYF; V gene: TRBV12-3/TRBV12-4; D gene: -; J gene: TRBJ2-3; clone size: -
CDR3 DNA: TGTGCCAGCAGCTTATTGGGGGGCCAGGCAGATACGCAGTATTTT; CDR3 protein: CASSLLGGQADTQYF; V gene: TRBV7-2; D gene: -; J gene: TRBJ2-3; clone size: -
CDR3 DNA: TGTGCCAGCAGGGTACAAGAGACCCAGTACTTC; CDR3 protein: CASRVQETQYF; V gene: TRBV12-3/TRBV12-4; D gene: -; J gene: TRBJ2-5; clone size: -
CDR3 DNA: TGCGCCAGCAGCCCAGGAGGGTCCCAGCCCCAGCATTTT; CDR3 protein: CASSPGGSQPQHF; V gene: TRBV4-1; D gene: -; J gene: TRBJ1-5; clone size: many
CDR3 DNA: TGTGCCAGTAGTTTTCAAAGCGTGTCCTACGAGCAGTACTTC; CDR3 protein: CASSFQSVSYEQYF; V gene: TRBV19; D gene: -; J gene: TRBJ2-7; clone size: -
CDR3 DNA: TGTGCCAGCAGTCCGCCGGGAGGGCCGTTCGGCTACACCTTC; CDR3 protein: CASSPPGGPFGYTF; V gene: TRBV12-3/TRBV12-4; D gene: -; J gene: TRBJ1-2; clone size: few
CDR3 DNA: TGCGCCAGCAGCCGCTCGCCTCGGGGCAGCGCCTATGGCTACACCTTC; CDR3 protein: CASSRSPRGSAYGYTF; V gene: TRBV5-1; D gene: -; J gene: TRBJ1-2; clone size: many
CDR3 DNA: TGTGCCAGCAGCTTAGGACCAAGCTCCTACGAGCAGTACTTC; CDR3 protein: CASSLGPSSYEQYF; V gene: TRBV11-1; D gene: -; J gene: TRBJ2-7; clone size: -
CDR3 DNA: TGTGCCAGCGGATTCACAGGGGAGAACACCATATATTTT; CDR3 protein: CASGFTGENTIYF; V gene: TRBV7-2; D gene: TRBD1; J gene: TRBJ1-3; clone size: -
CDR3 DNA: TGTGCCAGCAGTTGGGGACAGGGAGTCCACGAGCAGTACTTC; CDR3 protein: CASSWGQGVHEQYF; V gene: TRBV6-2/TRBV6-3; D gene: TRBD1; J gene: TRBJ2-7; clone size: -
CDR3 DNA: TGCAGTGCTAGTGACAGCACAGATACGCAGTATTTT; CDR3 protein: CSASDSTDTQYF; V gene: TRBV20-1; D gene: -; J gene: TRBJ2-3; clone size: once
CDR3 DNA: TGTGCCAGCAGTTACGATCAAGGGGGCTATGGCTACACCTTC; CDR3 protein: CASSYDQGGYGYTF; V gene: TRBV6-5; D gene: -; J gene: TRBJ1-2; clone size: few
CDR3 DNA: TGTGCCAGCCAACCCGGGGCGGGCCGAGGGAATGAGCAGTTCTTC; CDR3 protein: CASQPGAGRGNEQFF; V gene: TRBV11-2; D gene: -; J gene: TRBJ2-1; clone size: -
CDR3 DNA: TGTGCCTGGAGGCGGAGCGGGGCGAACTATGGCTACACCTTC; CDR3 protein: CAWRRSGANYGYTF; V gene: TRBV30; D gene: -; J gene: TRBJ1-2; clone size: -
CDR3 DNA: TGTGCCAGCAGTGAAGAGGGGGTGAACACTGAAGCTTTCTTT; CDR3 protein: CASSEEGVNTEAFF; V gene: TRBV2; D gene: -; J gene: TRBJ1-1; clone size: few
CDR3 DNA: TGTGCCAGTAGTGTGGCAGACCCCATGAACTCTGAAGCTTTCTTT; CDR3 protein: CASSVADPMNSEAFF; V gene: TRBV19; D gene: -; J gene: TRBJ1-1; clone size: many
CDR3 DNA: TGCGCCAGCAGCCAGAGGGGGAATCAGCCCCAGCATTTT; CDR3 protein: CASSQRGNQPQHF; V gene: TRBV4-3; D gene: -; J gene: TRBJ1-5; clone size: -
CDR3 DNA: TGTGCCAGCCAACGCGGGGGGTCAGGAGAGCAGTTCTTC; CDR3 protein: CASQRGGSGEQFF; V gene: TRBV9; D gene: TRBD2; J gene: TRBJ2-1; clone size: -
CDR3 DNA: TGTGCCAGCAGCTTAGTAACTAGCGGCTACGAGCAGTACTTC; CDR3 protein: CASSLVTSGYEQYF; V gene: TRBV7-2; D gene: TRBD2; J gene: TRBJ2-7; clone size: few
CDR3 DNA: TGTGCCAGCAGTTTAGGCGCTAGCGCCTACAATGAGCAGTTCTTC; CDR3 protein: CASSLGASAYNEQFF; V gene: TRBV12-3/TRBV12-4; D gene: -; J gene: TRBJ2-1; clone size: -
CDR3 DNA: TGTGCCAGCAGCCAACTAGGACAGCTTTATAATTCACCCCTCCACTTT; CDR3 protein: CASSQLGQLYNSPLHF; V gene: TRBV3-1; D gene: -; J gene: TRBJ1-6; clone size: many
CDR3 DNA: TGTGCGGGGGATTCACCCCTCCACTTT; CDR3 protein: CAGDSPLHF; V gene: TRBV7-9; D gene: -; J gene: TRBJ1-6; clone size: -
CDR3 DNA: TGCGCCAGCAGTGAAAGCTTGGTCTCGAGCACCGGGGAGCTGTTTTTT; CDR3 protein: CASSESLVSSTGELFF; V gene: TRBV10-1; D gene: -; J gene: TRBJ2-2; clone size: -
CDR3 DNA: TGTGCCAGCAGAGGATGGGGGAACGAGCAGTACTTC; CDR3 protein: CASRGWGNEQYF; V gene: TRBV6-6; D gene: -; J gene: TRBJ2-7; clone size: -
CDR3 DNA: TGTGCCAGCAGCTTTAGCGATTTTCGCACCGGGGAGCTGTTTTTT; CDR3 protein: CASSFSDFRTGELFF; V gene: TRBV5-4; D gene: -; J gene: TRBJ2-2; clone size: -
CDR3 DNA: TGCAGTGCTAGTTTCAGCGGGGATGAAAAACTGTTTTTT; CDR3 protein: CSASFSGDEKLFF; V gene: TRBV20-1; D gene: -; J gene: TRBJ1-4; clone size: few
CDR3 DNA: TGTGCCAGCAGCCAAGTAGCACAGAGGGGGACCGGGGAGCTGTTTTTT; CDR3 protein: CASSQVAQRGTGELFF; V gene: TRBV3-1; D gene: -; J gene: TRBJ2-2; clone size: -
CDR3 DNA: TGTGCCACCAGCAAAGGACAGGGGGCGCGGACAGATACGCAGTATTTT; CDR3 protein: CATSKGQGARTDTQYF; V gene: TRBV15; D gene: TRBD1; J gene: TRBJ2-3; clone size: few
CDR3 DNA: TGTGCCAGTAGTTCTCTTCGGGGGGCTAATCAAGCTTTCTTT; CDR3 protein: CASSSLRGANQAFF; V gene: TRBV19; D gene: -; J gene: TRBJ1-1; clone size: few
CDR3 DNA: TGTGCCAGCAGACTAGCGTCCTACGAGCAGTACTTC; CDR3 protein: CASRLASYEQYF; V gene: TRBV28; D gene: TRBD2; J gene: TRBJ2-7; clone size: -
CDR3 DNA: TGTGCCAGCAGTCCCCGGGACTTAGGCAATGAGCAGTTCTTC; CDR3 protein: CASSPRDLGNEQFF; V gene: TRBV27; D gene: -; J gene: TRBJ2-1; clone size: -
CDR3 DNA: TGTGCCAGCAGTACCCGGGACTACTACGAGCAGTACTTC; CDR3 protein: CASSTRDYYEQYF; V gene: TRBV2; D gene: TRBD2; J gene: TRBJ2-7; clone size: -
CDR3 DNA: TGTGCCACCAGTGACACCCGCACCTATGGCTACACCTTC; CDR3 protein: CATSDTRTYGYTF; V gene: TRBV24-1; D gene: -; J gene: TRBJ1-2; clone size: few
CDR3 DNA: TGTGCCAGCAGGAGTGGGGGAGCGAACACCGGGGAGCTGTTTTTT; CDR3 protein: CASRSGGANTGELFF; V gene: TRBV11-2; D gene: -; J gene: TRBJ2-2; clone size: -
CDR3 DNA: TGTGCCAGCAGCAGCCGAACAGGGGTCCCGGGTGAGCAGTACTTC; CDR3 protein: CASSSRTGVPGEQYF; V gene: TRBV5-5; D gene: TRBD1; J gene: TRBJ2-7; clone size: -
CDR3 DNA: TGTGCCTGGAGTGCCGGGTCCAGCTCCTACAATGAGCAGTTCTTC; CDR3 protein: CAWSAGSSSYNEQFF; V gene: TRBV30; D gene: -; J gene: TRBJ2-1; clone size: few
CDR3 DNA: TGTGCCAGCAGCTTGGCGGGACAGGGGGCCGAAAAACTGTTTTTT; CDR3 protein: CASSLAGQGAEKLFF; V gene: TRBV7-2; D gene: TRBD1; J gene: TRBJ1-4; clone size: -
CDR3 DNA: TGTGCCAGCAGCGGCACGGTAAACAATCAGCCCCAGCATTTT; CDR3 protein: CASSGTVNNQPQHF; V gene: TRBV12-3/TRBV12-4; D gene: -; J gene: TRBJ1-5; clone size: -
CDR3 DNA: TGCGCCAGCAGCCAAGATCTGATTGGGACAGGCTATGGCTACACCTTC; CDR3 protein: CASSQDLIGTGYGYTF; V gene: TRBV4-3; D gene: TRBD1; J gene: TRBJ1-2; clone size: few
CDR3 DNA: TGTGCCAGCAGCCGCCACCTCAGGGTCATGAACACTGAAGCTTTCTTT; CDR3 protein: CASSRHLRVMNTEAFF; V gene: TRBV3-1; D gene: -; J gene: TRBJ1-1; clone size: -
CDR3 DNA: TGTGCCAGCAGCCCCCCGGGACTAGCGGGGGGAAGGAATGAGCAGTTCTTC; CDR3 protein: CASSPPGLAGGRNEQFF; V gene: TRBV6-2/TRBV6-3; D gene: TRBD2; J gene: TRBJ2-1; clone size: -
CDR3 DNA: TGTGCCAGCAGCAGGGGGGGGAGCCTCTACGAGCAGTACTTC; CDR3 protein: CASSRGGSLYEQYF; V gene: TRBV7-2; D gene: -; J gene: TRBJ2-7; clone size: few
CDR3 DNA: TGCAGTGCCCCGGCCCACGGACAGGGCTACGAGCAGTACTTC; CDR3 protein: CSAPAHGQGYEQYF; V gene: TRBV20-1; D gene: TRBD1; J gene: TRBJ2-7; clone size: -
CDR3 DNA: TGTGCCACCAAGACAGGGGCAAAGAACGAGCAGTACTTC; CDR3 protein: CATKTGAKNEQYF; V gene: TRBV7-8; D gene: TRBD1; J gene: TRBJ2-7; clone size: -
CDR3 DNA: TGTGCCAGCAGCTCCGGGACAGGGATCACCCAGTACTTC; CDR3 protein: CASSSGTGITQYF; V gene: TRBV12-3/TRBV12-4; D gene: TRBD1; J gene: TRBJ2-5; clone size: -
CDR3 DNA: TGTGCCAGCAGTTACTCGGCCAGGGCGGCCTACGAGCAGTACTTC; CDR3 protein: CASSYSARAAYEQYF; V gene: TRBV6-5; D gene: -; J gene: TRBJ2-7; clone size: few
CDR3 DNA: TGCGCCAGCAGCTTGGCCGAAACCGTACCTTTCAATGAGCAGTTCTTC; CDR3 protein: CASSLAETVPFNEQFF; V gene: TRBV5-1; D gene: -; J gene: TRBJ2-1; clone size: few
CDR3 DNA: TGTGCCAGCAGCCCCGTGGCTCTATATGGCTACACCTTC; CDR3 protein: CASSPVALYGYTF; V gene: TRBV11-2; D gene: -; J gene: TRBJ1-2; clone size: many
CDR3 DNA: TGTGCCAGCAGTGTTAACAGAGGCGAGGCCCAGTACTTC; CDR3 protein: CASSVNRGEAQYF; V gene: TRBV25-1; D gene: -; J gene: TRBJ2-5; clone size: -
CDR3 DNA: TGTGCCAGCCGCCACGCAAATTTAGTGAATAGCAATCAGCCCCAGCATTTT; CDR3 protein: CASRHANLVNSNQPQHF; V gene: TRBV19; D gene: -; J gene: TRBJ1-5; clone size: -
CDR3 DNA: TGCGCCAGCAGCCGGGACAGTATGGATCAGCCCCAGCATTTT; CDR3 protein: CASSRDSMDQPQHF; V gene: TRBV5-1; D gene: TRBD1; J gene: TRBJ1-5; clone size: -
CDR3 DNA: TGTGCCAGCAGCCTAGACAGTCCCCTTTACAATGAGCAGTTCTTC; CDR3 protein: CASSLDSPLYNEQFF; V gene: TRBV7-9; D gene: -; J gene: TRBJ2-1; clone size: few
CDR3 DNA: TGTGCCAGCAGCTTAGCGATGGGGTACCAGTACTTC; CDR3 protein: CASSLAMGYQYF; V gene: TRBV7-2; D gene: -; J gene: TRBJ2-7; clone size: few
CDR3 DNA: TGTGCCAGCAGTGGGGACAGGGAGTGGAGTCAGCCCCAGCATTTT; CDR3 protein: CASSGDREWSQPQHF; V gene: TRBV6-1; D gene: TRBD1; J gene: TRBJ1-5; clone size: -
CDR3 DNA: TGTGCCAGCAGTTACGGAGGGATAGCGGGGGGCCACACGGATACGCAGTATTTT; CDR3 protein: CASSYGGIAGGHTDTQYF; V gene: TRBV6-5; D gene: TRBD2; J gene: TRBJ2-3; clone size: -
CDR3 DNA: TGTGCCAGCAGGGGCTCGCGGGGCACCATACATCAGCCCCAGCATTTT; CDR3 protein: CASRGSRGTIHQPQHF; V gene: TRBV28; D gene: -; J gene: TRBJ1-5; clone size: many
CDR3 DNA: TGCGCCAGCAGCTTTAAACTAGCGGCTTCCACCGGGGAGCTGTTTTTT; CDR3 protein: CASSFKLAASTGELFF; V gene: TRBV5-1; D gene: TRBD2; J gene: TRBJ2-2; clone size: -